A selection of T cell receptor beta chains follows, all from one sample in a study of response to subunit inactivated influenza vaccine. From the RT-PCR reads, TCRdb called clonotypes with MiXCR, one entry per CDR3 protein. This sample has about 780,000 distinct CDR3 sequences, with less than 20% found just once. Sample: PBMCs from blood, taken 5 to 6 days after vaccination. These receptors originate from a man aged 50 to 59 who received an inactivated influenza vaccine. Both conserved end residues are part of each CDR3. The D gene is left open where the match is weak. Expanded clones are given a class, and other clones once, few, many or no size at all.

cdr3_length,d_call,v_call,j_call,clone_size,cdr3_nt,cdr3_aa
14,-,TRBV20-1,TRBJ2-1,many,TGCAGTGCTAGAGAAGGGGCCCCAAGGGATGAGCAGTTCTTC,CSAREGAPRDEQFF
16,-,TRBV12-3/TRBV12-4,TRBJ2-1,-,TGTGCCAGCAGTTTCGGTTGGGGGCGTACCTACAATGAGCAGTTCTTC,CASSFGWGRTYNEQFF
14,-,TRBV5-1,TRBJ2-3,-,TGCGCCAGCAGCGGGGGGGCTAGCACAGATACGCAGTATTTT,CASSGGASTDTQYF
17,TRBD2,TRBV27,TRBJ2-2,-,TGTGCCAGCAGTTTAATCGCGGGAGGGCCACACACCGGGGAGCTGTTTTTT,CASSLIAGGPHTGELFF
12,-,TRBV29-1,TRBJ1-3,-,TGCAGCGTTGGTAACAGTGGAAACACCATATATTTT,CSVGNSGNTIYF
14,-,TRBV12-3/TRBV12-4,TRBJ1-4,few,TGTGCCAGCAAGGAATCTGGGGGAGATGAAAAACTGTTTTTT,CASKESGGDEKLFF
14,-,TRBV7-2,TRBJ1-3,-,TGTGCCAGCAGCTTACAGGGGTATGGAAACACCATATATTTT,CASSLQGYGNTIYF
13,-,TRBV7-9,TRBJ2-7,few,TGTGCCACCAGAGACGGGAACTCCTACGAGCAGTACTTC,CATRDGNSYEQYF
14,TRBD1,TRBV7-7,TRBJ2-5,few,TGTGCTAGCTCGAGGACAGGGGAGATGGAGACCCAGTACTTC,CASSRTGEMETQYF
15,-,TRBV18,TRBJ2-3,-,TGTGCCAGCTCATACGGACAGATCAGCACAGATACGCAGTATTTT,CASSYGQISTDTQYF
13,TRBD1,TRBV10-3,TRBJ1-1,many,TGTGCCACCAGGGGACAGGCGAACACTGAAGCTTTCTTT,CATRGQANTEAFF
16,-,TRBV20-1,TRBJ1-2,few,TGCAGTGCTAGCTACCCCCTCCGCAGGGCCCTCTATGGCTACACCTTC,CSASYPLRRALYGYTF
16,TRBD1,TRBV5-5,TRBJ2-1,few,TGTGCCAGCGTCCTGTATTGGGACAGGGTTGACAATGAGCAGTTCTTC,CASVLYWDRVDNEQFF
13,-,TRBV3-1,TRBJ2-7,-,TGTGCCAGCAGCCAAGATCGAAGGAACGAGCAGTACTTC,CASSQDRRNEQYF
14,-,TRBV3-1,TRBJ2-1,-,TGTGCCAGCAGCCAGGGACTGATTAACGATGAGCAGTTCTTC,CASSQGLINDEQFF
14,-,TRBV5-1,TRBJ1-2,-,TGCGCCAGCAGCTCAGTAACATCTAACTATGGCTACACCTTC,CASSSVTSNYGYTF
14,-,TRBV20-1,TRBJ1-1,few,TGCAGTGCTAGAGGTCCCAGGAAGGGCACTGAAGCTTTCTTT,CSARGPRKGTEAFF